Here is one T cell receptor (beta chain) with its context. Its binding antigen is unknown. Per-base qualities were not stored, and no clone one base away is much larger. The library was produced with 5' RACE. For sequencing, a NextSeq 500 was employed. The TCR library protocol attached unique molecular identifiers to individual cDNA molecules to correct for sequencing error and PCR bias. Both TCR alpha and beta chains were sequenced, and tight co-correlation was observed between alpha and beta sequence abundances in each sample. From the authors' description of their analysis: Decombinator V4 was used to annotate the V gene, J gene and CDR3 of the TCR sequences. Expanded TCRs were defined as changing significantly between any two time points under a Poisson model with p below 0.0001. TCR abundances were normalised to the total number of TCRs sequenced in each sample and reported as counts per million. MAIT TCRs were defined by TRAV1-2 paired with TRAJ12, TRAJ20 or TRAJ33, and iNKT TCRs by TRAV10 paired with TRAJ18. VDJdb, accessed 1 November 2021, was searched for CMV, EBV and SARS-CoV-2 annotated TCRs, excluding TCRs annotated for multiple antigens. TCRdb handled the public reads itself, with Q25 trimming in fastp and clone calling in MiXCR, and kept productive beta chains. For every CDR3 protein sequence, its rows merge into one entry that carries the most common genes and DNA. TCRdb's processing, not the authors' own work, is the source of the V and J calls. Within this sample are tens of thousands of distinct CDR3 sequences, with about 10% of them counted one time only. Jointly, the top ten make up just over 4.5% of the sample.

This sample is part of a study of early T cells in non-severe SARS-CoV-2 infection (dated by TCRdb to the early 2020s). For the wider study: Because TCR sequencing was done on bulk RNA from unsorted whole blood, the alpha and beta chains could not be paired. The study at large found these results: VDJdb matching was skewed toward anti-spike CD8 responses, so virus-specific expansions were likely underestimated and private and CD4 specificities were missed.

The germline V gene provides CDR1 LGHNA and CDR2 YNFKEQ. The CDR3 measures 17 amino acids from cysteine to phenylalanine. Kept here is only the CDR3 DNA, which spans 51 bases and is read in frame from base 1. The germline V and J ends show losses of 1 base and 0 bases respectively, and no gene match explains 4 bases of the junction. This was a case-control study nested in a cohort of healthcare workers in London, UK, who had nasopharyngeal swab PCR tests and blood samples taken every week. Healthcare workers were recruited between 23 and 31 March 2020, during the week of the UK lockdown, and were followed weekly for up to about 16 weeks.

This TCR came from an adult who was a healthcare worker with PCR-confirmed SARS-CoV-2 infection or an uninfected control (not recorded which). The source material was whole blood. The V and J genes are TRBV4-2 and TRBJ2-1, and 9 junctional nucleotides match TRBD2. The CDR3 region has the sequence CASSQGLADLSYNEQFF. The DNA reads TGTGCCAGCAGCCAAGGACTAGCGGACCTCTCCTACAATGAGCAGTTCTTC.